The 7 T cell receptor beta chains reported below all come from one sample, sequenced in a study of early T cells in non-severe SARS-CoV-2 infection. Each CDR3 protein is one row after TCRdb ran MiXCR on the 5' RACE reads. This sample has tens of thousands of distinct CDR3 sequences, with around 16% found just once. The specimen was whole blood, collected at baseline. The receptors were sampled from an adult who was a healthcare worker with PCR-confirmed SARS-CoV-2 infection or an uninfected control (not recorded which).

This chain uses TRBV29-1 with TRBJ2-4; the D is unclear. The CDR3 extends over 12 amino acids. Trimming left V 4 bases short and J 0 bases short, with 4 bases between. Looked up from germline, CDR1 is SQVTM and CDR2 is ANQGSEA. The CDR3 DNA reads TGCAGCGTTGTTCTAGCCAAAAACATTCAGTACTTC. It translates to CSVVLAKNIQYF.

This clonotype was observed a handful of times. The genes are TRBV4-2 and TRBJ2-1; a weak D match, TRBD1 (5 bases). The V and J ends lost 0 bases and 9 bases respectively, with 18 bases between them. Germline V CDR1 and CDR2: LGHNA, YNFKEQ. This CDR3 spans 16 amino acids. CDR3 in DNA: TGTGCCAGCAGCCAAGAGACAGAGCTATCCCGCTTTGAGCAGTTCTTC. Amino acid sequence: CASSQETELSRFEQFF.

The CDR3 loop is CASSSVKDYAYEQYF. The CDR3, as DNA: TGTGCCAGCAGTTCGGTGAAGGACTACGCCTACGAGCAGTACTTC. This chain uses TRBV6-5 with TRBJ2-7; D is perhaps TRBD2 (6 bases). The CDR3 extends over 15 amino acids. V was trimmed by 4 bases and J by 2 bases, leaving 15 bases between them. The germline gives CDR1 MNHEY, CDR2 SVGAGI.

This clonotype has just a few counts. The V gene is TRBV27, the J gene TRBJ1-5, with D maybe TRBD1 (5 bases). This CDR3 contains 16 residues. The germline V gene has CDR1 MNHEY and CDR2 SMNVEV (reference sequence). Deletions cut 4 bases from V and 1 base from J, with 14 bases between. As DNA, the CDR3 is TGTGCCAGCAGTTCCGCCGGGACCCCAAGCAATCAGCCCCAGCATTTT. Its translation: CASSSAGTPSNQPQHF.

In its sample, this clonotype was seen a few times. The V gene is TRBV7-8, the J gene TRBJ2-5; TRBD1 or TRBD2 may be the D gene (5 bases each). CDR1 is SGHVS and CDR2 is FQNEAQ in the germline V gene. The V end was cut by 2 bases, the J end by 7 bases, with 8 bases between. The CDR3 covers 12 residues. The CDR3 here is CASSLLGTTQYF. Written as DNA, the CDR3 is TGTGCCAGCAGCTTACTGGGGACGACCCAGTACTTC.

The J gene is TRBJ1-6, the V gene TRBV30; 7 bases are a match to TRBD1. Germline V gene data show CDR1 as GTSNPN and CDR2 as SVGIG (reference sequence). This CDR3 comprises 13 residues. V gave up 3 bases and J gave up 7 bases; unmatched junction bases: 3. CDR3 loop: CAWRGTENSPLHF. The CDR3 coding sequence is TGTGCCTGGAGGGGGACAGAAAATTCACCCCTCCACTTT.

The chain combines TRBV6-2 or TRBV6-3 with TRBJ2-1; the D is unclear. Germline V lookup: CDR1 MNHEY, CDR2 SVGEGT. The V gene lost 5 bases and the J gene lost 10 bases, with 12 bases spanning the gap. CDR3 length: 12 amino acids. Here the CDR3 reads CASSDPPGEQFF. The CDR3 nucleotides are TGTGCCAGCAGTGACCCCCCCGGCGAGCAGTTCTTC.